The TCR beta chain described here comes from a study of monozygotic twins with inflammatory bowel disease. The CDR3 is 17 residues long. CDR1 and CDR2 (germline): SGHVT, SQSDAQ. Eight separate reactions per sample served to make cDNA. Template switching added UMIs carrying a 6-nucleotide sample barcode. TCRdb re-called the 5' RACE reads and catalogs CDR3 proteins one per entry, DNA excluded. Its listing shows fewer than 350,000 distinct CDR3 sequences. Whole blood, unsorted for T cells, was the source of total RNA. This receptor was identified in a human donor with ulcerative colitis or Crohn's disease, or a healthy co-twin of an affected twin (not recorded which). The sequenced sample was blood. The chain is built from TRBV7-4 and TRBJ2-5; TCRdb's D gene call, TRBD2, goes unchecked for lack of DNA. This chain's CDR3 is CASSFLRAGGPAETQYF.